The 9 T cell receptor beta chains presented below share a single source sample, sequenced in a study of blood T cell repertoires in COVID-19. Sequencing used immunoSEQ multiplex PCR; TCRdb keeps in-frame clones, though not all of them. The sample has approximately 300,000 clones; over 90% are singletons. The source material was PBMCs or T cells enriched from blood (not recorded which). The source is a woman younger than 45 who had been exposed to COVID-19.

The chain has TRBV5-5 and TRBJ1-1; D gene ambiguous. There are 12 residues in the CDR3. Germline values: CDR1 SGHKS, CDR2 YYEKEE (reference sequence). The ends were cut back, 2 bases at V and 7 bases at J, with 9 bases in the middle. CDR3 sequence (DNA): TGTGCCAGCAGCTTTTGGCGGGGTGAAGCTTTCTTT. Translation gives CASSFWRGEAFF.

The sample holds one count of this clone. This rearrangement joins TRBV6-4 to TRBJ1-1, with D maybe TRBD1 (6 bases). The CDR3 loop spans 13 amino acids. In germline, CDR1 is MRHNA, CDR2 SNTAGT. Trimming removed 5 bases from V and 8 bases from J, with 15 bases in between. The CDR3 loop reads CASSTAGAREAFF. CDR3 sequence (DNA): TGTGCCAGCAGTACCGCAGGGGCCCGAGAAGCTTTCTTT.

The chain carries TRBV5-1 and TRBJ2-1; D may be TRBD1 (6 bases). V dropped 4 bases and J dropped 5 bases, with 22 bases sitting between them. This CDR3 has 17 residues. The germline V gene encodes CDR1 SGHRS and CDR2 YFSETQ. CDR3 in amino acids: CASSPYPQGTGNNEQFF. CDR3 nucleotide sequence: TGCGCCAGCAGCCCCTACCCACAGGGTACGGGGAACAATGAGCAGTTCTTC.

The chain joins TRBV7-9 to TRBJ1-2; TRBD1 might be the D (5 bases). Germline V gene sequence: CDR1 SEHNR, CDR2 FQNEAQ (reference sequence). The CDR3 length is 14 residues. V was cut by 2 bases and J by 4 bases, with 11 bases left in between. The CDR3 reads CASSLQQAPYGYTF. Here the CDR3 DNA reads TGTGCCAGCAGCTTACAACAGGCTCCCTATGGCTACACCTTC.

The chain joins TRBV3-1 (or the pseudogene TRBV3-2) to TRBJ2-1; 10 bases match TRBD2. Per the germline V gene, CDR1 is LGHDT and CDR2 is YNNKEL (reference sequence). The V and J ends lost 1 base and 7 bases, in that order; junction bases with no gene match: 10. The CDR3 sequence is 17 residues long. The DNA for the CDR3 is TGTGCCAGCAGCCAAGTTTGGCTAGCGGGGGCCTCGAATGAGCAGTTCTTC. It encodes CASSQVWLAGASNEQFF.

The chain combines TRBV5-6 with TRBJ1-6; TRBD1 is a possible D gene (6 bases). Deletions cut 0 bases from V and 10 bases from J, with 14 bases between. Germline assignment: CDR1 SGHDT and CDR2 YYEEEE. The CDR3 runs 15 residues. Written as DNA, the CDR3 is TGTGCCAGCAGCTTGGGTGGGGTCAGGGGCTCACCCCTCCACTTT. It specifies CASSLGGVRGSPLHF.

The chain joins TRBV19 to TRBJ2-2, with a possible D match to TRBD1 (6 bases). The germline V gene has CDR1 LNHDA and CDR2 SQIVND (reference sequence). The V and J ends lost 3 bases and 7 bases respectively, with 12 bases between them. This CDR3 has 14 residues. The CDR3 here is CASSIVGAGGELFF. DNA for the CDR3: TGTGCCAGTAGTATCGTGGGGGCGGGCGGGGAGCTGTTTTTT.

This chain uses TRBV13 with TRBJ2-2, with 9 bases aligning to TRBD2. Germline lookup yields CDR1 PRHDT and CDR2 FYEKMQ (reference sequence). With V trimmed by 4 bases and J by 3 bases, 9 bases remained unmatched. CDR3 length equals 17 residues. CDR3 nucleotide sequence: TGTGCCAGCAGCTACGGACTCGCGGGGGGGGACACCGGGGAGCTGTTTTTT. Translated, it gives CASSYGLAGGDTGELFF.

The gene calls are TRBV7-9 and TRBJ2-7; the D is unclear. The CDR3 has 15 amino acids. Germline lookup yields CDR1 SEHNR and CDR2 FQNEAQ (reference sequence). V lost 2 bases and J 0 bases, leaving 11 bases between the germline ends. Here the CDR3 reads CASSLNRDSSYEQYF. The DNA of the CDR3 is TGTGCCAGCAGCTTAAATCGCGATAGCTCCTACGAGCAGTACTTC.